This TCR beta chain was captured by sequencing in a study of T cells in Graves' hyperthyroidism and ophthalmopathy. Study-wide results and limits: Expanded thyroid clonotypes (above 0.001) were mostly also found in blood.

Trimming cost V 2 bases and J 7 bases, with 8 bases left between them. Germline assignment: CDR1 MNHEY and CDR2 SMNVEV (reference sequence). The CDR3 extends over 13 amino acids. In the case of this clonotype: Its antigen is undetermined.

Authors of the study amplified TCR beta CDR3 regions from RNA transcripts. The HTBI primer set drove a first-round RT-PCR of the TCR CDR3. From the multiplex PCR reads, TCRdb called clonotypes with MiXCR, one entry per CDR3 protein. The profile covers a few hundred thousand distinct CDR3 sequences, with 13% to 15% appearing a single time and roughly 19% taken by the ten largest. The specimen sequenced was blood. The gene calls are TRBV27 and TRBJ2-2, with D tentatively TRBD1 (6 bases). The receptor was derived from an older woman with Graves' ophthalmopathy. The CDR3 DNA sequence: TGTGCCAGCAGTTTACAGGGGATCGGGGAGCTGTTTTTT. Protein: CASSLQGIGELFF.